The clone carrying this TCR beta chain was observed a few times. What it binds is not known. The CDR3 consists of 11 residues. The sample belongs to a study of identical twins. Each CDR3 protein is one row after TCRdb ran MiXCR on the 5' RACE reads. The sample shows about 570,000 distinct CDR3 sequences, 7.5% to 10% of them seen only once. Healthy Caucasians supplied all donations. Study-wide findings and caveats: In zero-insertion analyses, partial confounding could arise from invariant MAIT and iNKT cells.

These records were also assigned to another study, of yellow fever vaccine responses in identical twins.

The chain carries TRBV21-1 and TRBJ1-5. TRBV21-1 is noted as a pseudogene. Input material: PBMCs. The source of this sequence is a woman aged 18-29 years in good health. The CDR3 here is CASSIMEPQHF. The CDR3 DNA reads as TGTGCCAGCAGCATTATGGAACCCCAGCATTTT.